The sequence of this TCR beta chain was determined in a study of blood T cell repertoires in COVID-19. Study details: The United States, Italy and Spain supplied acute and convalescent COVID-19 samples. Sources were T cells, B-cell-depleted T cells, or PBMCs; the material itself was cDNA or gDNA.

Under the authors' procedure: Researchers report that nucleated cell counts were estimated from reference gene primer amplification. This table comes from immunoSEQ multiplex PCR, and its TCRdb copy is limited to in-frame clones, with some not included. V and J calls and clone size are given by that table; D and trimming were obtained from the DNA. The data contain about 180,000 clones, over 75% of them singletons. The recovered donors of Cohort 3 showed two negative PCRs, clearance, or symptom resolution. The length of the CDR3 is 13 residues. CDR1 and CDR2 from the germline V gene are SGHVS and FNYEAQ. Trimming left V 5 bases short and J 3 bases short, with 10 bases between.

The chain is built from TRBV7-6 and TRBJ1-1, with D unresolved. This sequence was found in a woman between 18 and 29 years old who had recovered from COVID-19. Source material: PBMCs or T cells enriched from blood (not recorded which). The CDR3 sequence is CASSRDGYTEAFF. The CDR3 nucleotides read TGTGCCAGCAGCCGTGACGGGTACACTGAAGCTTTCTTT.